These T cell receptor beta chains were read from a single sample in a study of OX40 agonist ivuxolimab in advanced cancers. Method: immunoSEQ multiplex PCR; TCRdb's copy keeps in-frame clones and lacks some. The sample lists tens of thousands of clones; 70% to 90% were seen once. Material: CD4+ or CD8+ T cells sorted from blood, obtained in a trial of the OX40 agonist ivuxolimab. Receptors were obtained from an adult with an advanced solid tumor such as melanoma, head and neck, liver or kidney cancer. Each CDR3 is given with its conserved first and last residue. D genes are given only for firm matches. Clone size is stated in some rows and not others, as once, few, many or a class when expanded.

j_gene: TRBJ1-2
len: 11
abundance: -
v_gene: TRBV30
d_gene: -
CDR3aa: CAWSRGSGYTF
CDR3nt: TGTGCCTGGAGTAGGGGATCCGGCTACACCTTC

j_gene: TRBJ2-7
len: 13
abundance: -
v_gene: TRBV7-3
d_gene: -
CDR3aa: CASGTGQLYEQYF
CDR3nt: TGTGCCAGCGGAACGGGACAATTATACGAGCAGTACTTC

j_gene: TRBJ2-4
len: 17
abundance: -
v_gene: TRBV6-1
d_gene: -
CDR3aa: CASSEVGPSLAKNIQYF
CDR3nt: TGTGCCAGCAGTGAAGTAGGGCCGTCTCTAGCCAAAAACATTCAGTACTTC

j_gene: TRBJ2-1
len: 13
abundance: -
v_gene: TRBV6-4
d_gene: -
CDR3aa: CASSDYPGFEQFF
CDR3nt: TGTGCCAGCAGTGACTACCCCGGTTTTGAGCAGTTCTTC

j_gene: TRBJ2-7
len: 13
abundance: -
v_gene: TRBV6-1
d_gene: -
CDR3aa: CASSAGPEYEQYF
CDR3nt: TGTGCCAGCAGTGCGGGACCCGAATACGAGCAGTACTTC

j_gene: TRBJ1-1
len: 16
abundance: -
v_gene: TRBV11-2
d_gene: -
CDR3aa: CASSSLGQSMNTEAFF
CDR3nt: TGTGCCAGCAGCTCCCTTGGACAGTCCATGAACACTGAAGCTTTCTTT

j_gene: TRBJ1-2
len: 17
abundance: few
v_gene: TRBV27
d_gene: -
CDR3aa: CASSFLGDAGRGNGYTF
CDR3nt: TGTGCCAGCAGTTTTTTGGGGGATGCCGGACGGGGGAATGGCTACACCTTC

j_gene: TRBJ2-1
len: 15
abundance: -
v_gene: TRBV7-2
d_gene: -
CDR3aa: CASSSPSGGYNEQFF
CDR3nt: TGTGCCAGCAGCTCCCCAAGTGGGGGGTACAATGAGCAGTTCTTC

j_gene: TRBJ1-3
len: 14
abundance: -
v_gene: TRBV7-9
d_gene: -
CDR3aa: CASSLDTTGNTIYF
CDR3nt: TGTGCCAGCAGCTTAGATACAACTGGAAACACCATATATTTT

j_gene: TRBJ2-3
len: 15
abundance: -
v_gene: TRBV30
d_gene: -
CDR3aa: CAWSPGGGGRDTQYF
CDR3nt: TGTGCCTGGAGTCCCGGAGGGGGAGGTCGGGATACGCAGTATTTT

j_gene: TRBJ2-1
len: 15
abundance: -
v_gene: TRBV6-5
d_gene: -
CDR3aa: CASSYSYRVSEEQFF
CDR3nt: TGTGCCAGCAGTTACTCGTACAGGGTGAGTGAAGAGCAGTTCTTC

j_gene: TRBJ2-2
len: 15
abundance: -
v_gene: TRBV9
d_gene: TRBD2
CDR3aa: CASSDPTSGAGELFF
CDR3nt: TGTGCCAGCAGCGATCCGACTAGCGGGGCCGGGGAGCTGTTTTTT

j_gene: TRBJ2-2
len: 14
abundance: -
v_gene: TRBV6-9
d_gene: TRBD2
CDR3aa: CASAASGDTGELFF
CDR3nt: TGTGCCAGCGCGGCTAGCGGGGACACCGGGGAGCTGTTTTTT

j_gene: TRBJ2-3
len: 18
abundance: -
v_gene: TRBV5-4
d_gene: TRBD2
CDR3aa: CASSFLAGGSLPPDTQYF
CDR3nt: TGTGCCAGCAGCTTTTTAGCGGGGGGGTCACTTCCCCCAGATACGCAGTATTTT

j_gene: TRBJ2-7
len: 13
abundance: -
v_gene: TRBV2
d_gene: -
CDR3aa: CASSYPGGYEQYF
CDR3nt: TGTGCCAGCAGTTACCCCGGGGGCTACGAGCAGTACTTC

j_gene: TRBJ1-4
len: 13
abundance: -
v_gene: TRBV18
d_gene: TRBD1
CDR3aa: CASSPLTGGKLFF
CDR3nt: TGTGCCAGCTCACCACTGACAGGGGGAAAACTGTTTTTT

j_gene: TRBJ2-3
len: 16
abundance: -
v_gene: TRBV5-1
d_gene: TRBD2
CDR3aa: CASSTGLAGGRDTQYF
CDR3nt: TGCGCCAGCAGCACCGGACTAGCGGGGGGTCGAGATACGCAGTATTTT

j_gene: TRBJ2-3
len: 16
abundance: -
v_gene: TRBV5-6
d_gene: TRBD2
CDR3aa: CASSTLAGVGTDTQYF
CDR3nt: TGTGCCAGCAGCACTCTAGCGGGGGTAGGAACAGATACGCAGTATTTT

j_gene: TRBJ2-2
len: 16
abundance: -
v_gene: TRBV9
d_gene: -
CDR3aa: CASSVLQAVNTGELFF
CDR3nt: TGTGCCAGCAGCGTTCTACAGGCGGTGAACACCGGGGAGCTGTTTTTT

j_gene: TRBJ2-3
len: 15
abundance: -
v_gene: TRBV7-3
d_gene: -
CDR3aa: CASSPRAGTTDTQYF
CDR3nt: TGTGCCAGCAGCCCCCGAGCGGGCACCACAGATACGCAGTATTTT

j_gene: TRBJ2-5
len: 15
abundance: -
v_gene: TRBV4-3
d_gene: -
CDR3aa: CASSQELVYQETQYF
CDR3nt: TGCGCCAGCAGCCAAGAACTTGTTTACCAAGAGACCCAGTACTTC

j_gene: TRBJ2-7
len: 15
abundance: -
v_gene: TRBV6-5
d_gene: -
CDR3aa: CASSYSMGQGREQYF
CDR3nt: TGTGCCAGCAGTTACTCGATGGGGCAGGGACGCGAGCAGTACTTC